This T cell receptor (beta chain) originates from a study of T cell repertoires in cytomegalovirus infection. One entry per CDR3 protein results from TCRdb running MiXCR on the reads. Seen here are approximately 110,000 distinct CDR3 sequences, roughly 41% observed once, and the top ten hold around 70%. Trimming at V came to 5 bases and at J to 3 bases, leaving 10 bases not matched to a gene. The CDR3 length is 16 residues. Germline loops: CDR1 SGHAT, CDR2 FQNNGV. This clonotype was detected only a few times. The antigen remains unidentified. The TCR originated in a human donor in good health (CMV status not recorded). Some clones in this sample may be carry-over from other donors' samples. Sequenced here: CD8+ T cells from cultured PBMCs, sampled from culture after CMV antigen stimulation. The J gene is TRBJ2-1, the V gene TRBV11-2, with 7 bases aligning to TRBD2. CDR3 coding DNA: TGTGCCAGCAGCCTCGGGCAACGGGGGGTCTACAATGAGCAGTTCTTC. Translation gives CASSLGQRGVYNEQFF.